This T cell receptor beta chain appears in the sequencing data of a study of cytomegalovirus exposure and HLA in healthy donors. Study-wide points: Most TCR sequences showed up rarely, but some public TCRs showed up in many donors. Among TCR beta chains, those listed as cytomegalovirus-associated numbered around 180.

V lost 5 bases, J lost 4 bases, and 17 bases stayed unmatched. Germline V gives CDR1 SGHNT, CDR2 YENEEA. This CDR3 has 17 amino acids. A note on this clone: The target antigen is unknown.

TCRdb's table, derived via immunoSEQ multiplex PCR, lists solely in-frame clones and lacks some. The sample lists under 150,000 clones; about 88% were seen once. The specimen was PBMCs. This sequence joins TRBV11-3 and TRBJ2-7; 7 positions agree with TRBD1. This receptor was obtained from a man between 18 and 35 years old in good health and CMV-seropositive. The CDR3 loop is CASSEHPLTGESYEQYF. As DNA, the CDR3 is TGTGCCAGCAGCGAACACCCACTCACAGGGGAGTCATACGAGCAGTACTTC.